This T cell receptor beta chain is from a study of CD8 T cells in acute hepatitis C reinfection. General observations from the study: Overrepresentation in the naive pool did not explain the preferential TRBV04 and TRBV06 usage seen in all groups. Only TCRbeta was bulk sequenced, so alphabeta pairing of public clonotypes remains unknown.

About this clone itself: Antigen specificity is unknown.

Produced via immunoSEQ multiplex PCR; TCRdb's table is partial and in-frame only. This table holds around 36,000 clones, approximately 85% found once. The ends were cut back, 1 base at V and 1 base at J, with 10 bases in the middle. CDR3 length: 15 residues. Germline V CDR1 and CDR2: PRHDT, FYEKMQ (reference sequence). Time point specified: naive CD8 control sorted from an acute-time-point sample. The sequencing sample was made of naive CD8+ T cells from PBMCs. The chain recombines TRBV13 with TRBJ1-1; perhaps TRBD1 as D (5 bases). The TCR comes from a young woman who spontaneously cleared hepatitis C infection. The CDR3 spells CASSLVGQGNTEAFF. The CDR3 DNA reads as TGTGCCAGCAGCTTAGTGGGTCAGGGGAACACTGAAGCTTTCTTT.